This entry lists 20 T cell receptor beta chains sequenced from one sample in a study of T-cell memory formation after mild COVID-19. TCRdb re-analysed the 5' RACE reads in MiXCR, keeping a single row per CDR3 protein. This table has approximately 98,000 distinct CDR3 sequences, 18% appearing once. Specimen: PBMCs or a T cell subset sorted from them (not recorded which). These receptors were collected from a man aged 18 to 29 who had mild COVID-19 (a few samples of this study predate the infection). Cell type and time point are not known.

The chain links TRBV10-3 to TRBJ2-6; TRBD1 matches at 11 bases. Looked up from germline, CDR1 is ENHRY and CDR2 is SYGVKD. V shed 10 bases and J 0 bases; nucleotides not matched to a gene: 11. CDR3 size: 18 residues. The CDR3 reads CATHPTGQGDSGANVLTF. CDR3 sequence (DNA): TGTGCCACTCATCCAACGGGACAGGGGGACTCTGGGGCCAACGTCCTGACTTTC.

This clonotype has only a few counts. This chain uses TRBV29-1 with TRBJ1-1; D ambiguous. Per the germline V gene, CDR1 is SQVTM and CDR2 is ANQGSEA. This CDR3 is 12 amino acids long. With 6 bases removed from V and 0 bases from J, the gap between germline ends came to 8 bases. The CDR3 DNA sequence: TGCAGCGTACCTGAGATGAACACTGAAGCTTTCTTT. Translating gives CSVPEMNTEAFF.

V is TRBV19 and J is TRBJ1-5; a possible D gene is TRBD1 (6 bases). The CDR3 is 14 amino acids. Germline CDR1 is LNHDA and CDR2 is SQIVND (reference sequence). Trimming left V 10 bases short and J 3 bases short, with 16 bases between. The CDR3 DNA reads as TGTGCCACCCAGGGGACACCCTACAATCAGCCCCAGCATTTT. This codes for CATQGTPYNQPQHF.

This clonotype turned up a few times. This rearrangement joins TRBV20-1 to TRBJ2-2; 10 bases match TRBD2. The CDR3 covers 16 residues. V was clipped by 2 bases and J by 1 base; unmatched bases: 4. The germline V gene encodes CDR1 DFQATT and CDR2 SNEGSKA (reference sequence). CDR3 coding DNA: TGCAGTGCTAGAATGGCTAGCGGGGGGAACACCGGGGAGCTGTTTTTT. Translating gives CSARMASGGNTGELFF.

The V gene is TRBV7-3, the J gene TRBJ2-3; D is ambiguous. The CDR3 length is 13 residues. V was clipped by 6 bases and J by 4 bases, with 11 bases between them. In germline, CDR1 is SGHTA, CDR2 FQGTGA. DNA of the CDR3: TGTGCCAGCAGGTCAACTGTGCCAGATACGCAGTATTTT. Translation gives CASRSTVPDTQYF.

This clonotype was observed at least ten times. The V gene is TRBV20-1, the J gene TRBJ1-4; D unresolved. Trimming cost V 0 bases and J 7 bases, with 12 bases left between them. CDR3 length: 14 amino acids. Per germline, CDR1 DFQATT and CDR2 SNEGSKA (reference sequence). CDR3 DNA: TGCAGTGCTAGAGATGTGGTGGGTGGTGAAAAACTGTTTTTT. This encodes CSARDVVGGEKLFF.

This clonotype was observed a handful of times. Here the CDR3 DNA reads TGTGCCAGCCGGCGGGGGGGCATGGATACGCAGTATTTT. Encoded protein: CASRRGGMDTQYF. This rearrangement joins TRBV27 to TRBJ2-3, with 9 bases lining up with TRBD2. The trim removed 8 bases at V and 6 bases at J, leaving 6 bases unmatched. CDR1 MNHEY and CDR2 SMNVEV come from the germline V gene (reference sequence). This CDR3 has 13 amino acids.

This clonotype has more than one count but fewer than ten. This may be a read error, as it is one base from a much larger clone. The gene calls are TRBV12-3 or TRBV12-4 and TRBJ1-2; no definite D call. Trimming shortened V by 4 bases and J by 4 bases, and 7 bases separated the two germline ends. The CDR3 extends over 12 amino acids. CDR3 DNA: TGTGCCAGCAGTTCGGACGGCTATGGCTACACCTTC. Protein: CASSSDGYGYTF.

The CDR3 loop reads CASSLAPIGVGETQYF. The DNA of the CDR3 is TGTGCCAGCAGTTTAGCGCCCATCGGGGTAGGGGAGACCCAGTACTTC. The genes are TRBV12-3 or TRBV12-4 and TRBJ2-5; TRBD2 is a possible D gene (5 bases). V lost 0 bases and J 5 bases, leaving 16 bases between the germline ends. The CDR3 sequence is 16 residues long.

The chain couples TRBV6-2 or TRBV6-3 to TRBJ2-1; 9 positions agree with TRBD2. V trimming: 8 bases; J trimming: 5 bases; junction bases outside the gene matches: 10. Germline assignment: CDR1 MNHEY and CDR2 SVGEGT. CDR3 length: 15 residues. The CDR3 protein is CASDRGAGGHNEQFF. The CDR3 DNA reads TGTGCCAGCGATCGGGGAGCGGGGGGCCACAATGAGCAGTTCTTC.

In this sample, this clonotype turned up a few times. The chain recombines TRBV27 with TRBJ1-1; D is ambiguous. V was shortened by 7 bases and J by 2 bases, with 17 bases between the two germline ends. The CDR3 loop spans 15 amino acids. Looked up from germline, CDR1 is MNHEY and CDR2 is SMNVEV (reference sequence). This chain's CDR3 is CASMGMRGLNTEAFF. DNA of the CDR3: TGTGCCAGCATGGGGATGCGGGGTTTAAACACTGAAGCTTTCTTT.

This clonotype was seen only a few times. The rearrangement joins TRBV7-9 to TRBJ2-1; no reliable D call. V was clipped by 0 bases and J by 7 bases, with 7 bases between them. The CDR3 extends over 13 amino acids. The germline gives CDR1 SEHNR, CDR2 FQNEAQ (reference sequence). The CDR3 here is CASSLAARNEQFF. The CDR3 DNA reads as TGTGCCAGCAGCTTAGCGGCGAGGAATGAGCAGTTCTTC.

V gene TRBV5-5 combines with J gene TRBJ2-1; 12 nucleotides agree with TRBD2. The CDR3 loop spans 14 amino acids. Germline V gene lookup returns CDR1 SGHKS and CDR2 YYEKEE (reference sequence). V shed 5 bases, J shed 9 bases, and the junction held 6 bases outside the gene matches. Written as DNA, the CDR3 is TGTGCCAGCAGTCGGACTAGCGGGGACGGTGAGCAGTTCTTC. Its protein is CASSRTSGDGEQFF.

This chain connects TRBV9 to TRBJ2-2; the match to TRBD1 covers 7 bases. In germline, CDR1 is SGDLS, CDR2 YYNGEE. CDR3 length equals 15 residues. Trimming removed 0 bases from V and 4 bases from J; junction bases left unmatched: 3. CDR3 protein: CASSVGQGPTGELFF. CDR3 DNA sequence: TGTGCCAGCAGCGTAGGACAGGGCCCCACCGGGGAGCTGTTTTTT. The full variable domain, with the rest looked up from reference TRBV9 and TRBJ2-2, is DSGVTQTPKHLITATGQRVTLRCSPRSGDLSVYWYQQSLDQGLQFLIQYYNGEERAKGNILERFSAQQFPDLHSELNLSSLELGDSALYFCASSVGQGPTGELFFGEGSRLTVL.

This clonotype has more than one count but fewer than ten. DNA for the CDR3: TGCGCCAGCAGTTTACAGACGACGAACACTGAAGCTTTCTTT. Translating it yields CASSLQTTNTEAFF. The chain recombines TRBV5-1 with TRBJ1-1; no firm D call. The CDR3 sequence is 14 residues long. The V end lost 5 bases, the J end lost 1 base, and 12 bases lay between the germline ends. Germline V gives CDR1 SGHRS, CDR2 YFSETQ.

This clonotype was seen a handful of times. This chain links TRBV20-1 with TRBJ2-3, with 9 bases lining up with TRBD1. Trimming took 2 bases from V and 1 from J; bases not matched to a gene: 1. From germline, CDR1 is DFQATT and CDR2 SNEGSKA (reference sequence). There are 14 residues in the CDR3. CDR3 bases: TGCAGTGCTAGAAGGGACAGGGGCACAGATACGCAGTATTTT. It codes for CSARRDRGTDTQYF.

The chain joins TRBV24-1 to TRBJ1-4; weak D call: TRBD1 (5 bases). CDR3 length: 14 amino acids. V was pared by 8 bases and J by 8 bases, with 17 bases between. Germline CDR1 and CDR2: KGHDR and SFDVKD. CDR3 in DNA: TGTGCCACCACCAGGGAGGGATTTCGGGAAAAACTGTTTTTT. Its translation: CATTREGFREKLFF.

The gene calls are TRBV7-9 and TRBJ1-3, with a weak D call TRBD1 (5 bases). The germline V gene has CDR1 SEHNR and CDR2 FQNEAQ (reference sequence). V was cut by 5 bases and J by 4 bases, with 12 bases left in between. The CDR3 extends over 14 amino acids. The DNA for the CDR3 is TGTGCCAGCAGCGGCGGGGGTCCGGGAAACACCATATATTTT. Its translation: CASSGGGPGNTIYF.

This clonotype was counted a single time. The chain combines TRBV6-5 with TRBJ1-5; D gene unclear. Germline assignment: CDR1 MNHEY and CDR2 SVGAGI. The CDR3 is 15 residues long. V lost 2 bases, J lost 5 bases, and 13 bases lay in between. Here the CDR3 reads CASSYDGSDDQPQHF. For the CDR3, the DNA is TGTGCCAGCAGTTACGATGGTTCAGACGATCAGCCCCAGCATTTT.

The chain is built from TRBV24-1 and TRBJ1-2, with unresolved D. This CDR3 has 14 amino acids. Germline V gene lookup returns CDR1 KGHDR and CDR2 SFDVKD. Deletions cut 4 bases from V and 7 bases from J, with 15 bases between. The CDR3 sequence: CATSDAGTVGGYTF. The CDR3 DNA sequence: TGTGCCACCAGTGACGCTGGCACGGTGGGTGGCTACACCTTC.